The 16 T cell receptor beta chains below come from one sample, sequenced in a study of blood T cell repertoires in COVID-19. TCRdb's table, derived via immunoSEQ multiplex PCR, lists solely in-frame clones and lacks some. This table holds 200,000 or so clones, 84% found once. The sample taken for sequencing was peripheral blood. The source is a man aged 35-49 years who had recovered from COVID-19.

The J gene is TRBJ2-1, the V gene TRBV27; 9 bases line up with TRBD2. CDR1 and CDR2 from the germline V gene are MNHEY and SMNVEV (reference sequence). The CDR3 has 16 residues. V lost 0 bases, J lost 4 bases, and 4 bases stayed unmatched. DNA of the CDR3: TGTGCCAGCAGTTTATCTAGCGGGAGCTCATACAATGAGCAGTTCTTC. It specifies CASSLSSGSSYNEQFF.

The rearrangement links TRBV5-1 to TRBJ1-1, with 8 bases lining up with TRBD1. The CDR3 covers 15 residues. CDR1 and CDR2 (germline): SGHRS, YFSETQ. Losses at the gene ends were 6 bases for V and 0 bases for J; bases not matched to a gene: 7. CDR3 in DNA: TGCGCCAGCACCGGGGGGACAGGAATGAACACTGAAGCTTTCTTT. Protein sequence: CASTGGTGMNTEAFF.

The chain has TRBV6-5 and TRBJ2-5, with 9 nucleotides matching TRBD1. Germline V lookup: CDR1 MNHEY, CDR2 SVGAGI. The CDR3 is 15 amino acids. Trimming at V came to 7 bases and at J to 5 bases, leaving 11 bases not matched to a gene. CDR3 nucleotides: TGTGCCAGCAACATCGGACAGGGGCCCCGGGAGACCCAGTACTTC. Protein product: CASNIGQGPRETQYF.

The genes are TRBV6-5 and TRBJ2-7, with 7 bases matching TRBD1. The CDR3 contains 14 residues. Germline-derived CDR1 and CDR2 are MNHEY and SVGAGI. Trimming removed 6 bases from V and 2 bases from J; junction bases left unmatched: 7. DNA for the CDR3: TGTGCCAGCAGCGACCGGGACAGAGCCTACGAGCAGTACTTC. Translation gives CASSDRDRAYEQYF.

This chain links TRBV4-1 with TRBJ1-1, with a weak D call TRBD1 (5 bases). Germline V gene sequence: CDR1 MGHRA, CDR2 YSYEKL. V was shortened by 1 base and J by 0 bases, with 18 bases between the two germline ends. CDR3 length equals 18 residues. The CDR3 here is CASSQGPTVRLLNTEAFF. The CDR3 DNA follows: TGCGCCAGCAGCCAAGGGCCGACAGTTCGTCTACTGAACACTGAAGCTTTCTTT.

The rearrangement links TRBV9 to TRBJ1-1, with D maybe TRBD1 (6 bases). Germline CDR1 SGDLS, CDR2 YYNGEE. The CDR3 covers 16 residues. V was cut by 1 base and J by 0 bases, with 13 bases left in between. This CDR3 reads CASSVSRGSLNTEAFF. The CDR3 DNA follows: TGTGCCAGCAGCGTATCAAGGGGGTCCTTGAACACTGAAGCTTTCTTT. Combining the CDR3 with reference TRBV9 and TRBJ1-1 gives the whole variable domain DSGVTQTPKHLITATGQRVTLRCSPRSGDLSVYWYQQSLDQGLQFLIQYYNGEERAKGNILERFSAQQFPDLHSELNLSSLELGDSALYFCASSVSRGSLNTEAFFGQGTRLTVV.

CDR3 nucleotide sequence: TGTGCCACCAGTGATCGCACCGGTAGCAATCAGCCCCAGCATTTT. Amino acids: CATSDRTGSNQPQHF. The chain combines TRBV24-1 with TRBJ1-5, with D unresolved. Per germline, CDR1 KGHDR and CDR2 SFDVKD. This CDR3 region has 15 residues. The V and J ends lost 3 bases and 0 bases respectively, with 8 bases between them.

This clone was recorded only once. The chain combines TRBV12-5 with TRBJ2-7; D is unresolved. This CDR3 has 12 residues. Trimming took off 3 bases at V and 2 bases at J, with 5 bases between the two ends. CDR1 is LGHNT and CDR2 is FRNRAP in the germline V gene. CDR3 loop: CASGFLPYEQYF. The CDR3 DNA follows: TGTGCTAGTGGTTTCCTCCCCTACGAGCAGTACTTC.

This chain links TRBV19 with TRBJ1-1; perhaps TRBD1 as D (6 bases). The V end lost 7 bases, the J end lost 8 bases, and 17 bases lay between the germline ends. The length of the CDR3 is 13 residues. Per germline, CDR1 LNHDA and CDR2 SQIVND (reference sequence). The CDR3 bases are TGTGCCAGTACCCGCCTGACAGGAGGCGAAGCTTTCTTT. It yields the protein CASTRLTGGEAFF.

The rearrangement uses TRBV2 and TRBJ2-3, with 8 positions matching TRBD2. Germline assignment: CDR1 SNHLY and CDR2 FYNNEI. The trim removed 6 bases at V and 2 bases at J, leaving 4 bases unmatched. This CDR3 contains 14 residues. The CDR3 loop reads CASRTSGYTDTQYF. The CDR3 nucleotides are TGTGCCAGCAGAACTAGCGGATACACAGATACGCAGTATTTT.

The sample holds a few counts of this clone. V and J are TRBV6-2 or TRBV6-3 and TRBJ2-2; 7 bases line up with TRBD2. The CDR3 is 15 amino acids. The J segment lost 3 bases and the V segment lost 4 bases, leaving 5 bases of the junction unmatched. Germline assignment: CDR1 MNHEY and CDR2 SVGEGT. DNA for the CDR3: TGTGCCAGCAGTTCCGGGGGGATGGACACCGGGGAGCTGTTTTTT. The encoded protein is CASSSGGMDTGELFF.

This chain links TRBV27 with TRBJ2-7, with TRBD1 matching over 9 bases. The V segment lost 8 bases and the J segment 1 base; nucleotides outside the gene matches: 3. This CDR3 spans 13 amino acids. Germline CDR1 is MNHEY and CDR2 is SMNVEV (reference sequence). CDR3 amino acids: CASGDRDSYEQYF. CDR3 bases: TGTGCCAGCGGGGACAGGGATTCCTACGAGCAGTACTTC.

This chain links TRBV9 with TRBJ2-3, with TRBD2 matching over 7 bases. Germline V gene sequence: CDR1 SGDLS, CDR2 YYNGEE. With 0 bases clipped from V and 4 bases from J, the junction kept 8 bases outside the gene matches. There are 16 residues in the CDR3. The CDR3 DNA follows: TGTGCCAGCAGCGTAGTAGCGGGCCACGTCTCAGATACGCAGTATTTT. This codes for CASSVVAGHVSDTQYF.

This chain joins TRBV7-8 and TRBJ1-5; D possibly corresponds to TRBD1 (6 bases). V was trimmed by 5 bases and J by 0 bases, leaving 17 bases between them. CDR1 is SGHVS and CDR2 is FQNEAQ in the germline V gene. The CDR3 is made up of 17 amino acids. CDR3 loop: CASSIKRDTYSNQPQHF. DNA for the CDR3: TGTGCCAGCAGCATAAAAAGGGACACCTATAGCAATCAGCCCCAGCATTTT.

The rearrangement links TRBV5-1 to TRBJ2-1; possibly TRBD1 for D (6 bases). With 3 bases removed from V and 5 bases from J, the gap between germline ends came to 12 bases. The CDR3 consists of 14 residues. Germline V gene sequence: CDR1 SGHRS, CDR2 YFSETQ. Here the CDR3 DNA reads TGCGCCAGCAGCTCGCAGGACAGTAACAATGAGCAGTTCTTC. Protein: CASSSQDSNNEQFF.

The chain couples TRBV2 to TRBJ1-2; 11 nucleotides line up with TRBD1. Germline assignment: CDR1 SNHLY and CDR2 FYNNEI. V lost 6 bases to trimming and J lost 8 bases; unmatched junction nucleotides: 5. This CDR3 is built from 13 residues. CDR3 region: CASSGQGALGYTF. As DNA, the CDR3 is TGTGCCAGCAGCGGACAGGGGGCTCTAGGCTACACCTTC.